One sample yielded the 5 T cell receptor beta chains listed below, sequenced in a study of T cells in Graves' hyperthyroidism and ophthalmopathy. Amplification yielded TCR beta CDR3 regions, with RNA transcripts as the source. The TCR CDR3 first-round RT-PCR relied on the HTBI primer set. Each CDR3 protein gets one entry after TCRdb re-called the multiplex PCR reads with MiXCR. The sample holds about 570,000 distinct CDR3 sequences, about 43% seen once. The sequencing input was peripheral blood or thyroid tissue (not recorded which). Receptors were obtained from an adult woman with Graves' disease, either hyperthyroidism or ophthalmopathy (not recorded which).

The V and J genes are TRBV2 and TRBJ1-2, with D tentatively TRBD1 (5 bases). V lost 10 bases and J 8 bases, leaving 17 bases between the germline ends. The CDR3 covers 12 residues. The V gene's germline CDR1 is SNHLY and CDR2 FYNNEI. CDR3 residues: CATGRWGKGYTF. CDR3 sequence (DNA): TGTGCCACCGGAAGGTGGGGCAAAGGCTACACCTTC. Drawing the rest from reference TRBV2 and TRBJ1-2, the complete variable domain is EPEVTQTPSHQVTQMGQEVILRCVPISNHLYFYWYRQILGQKVEFLVSFYNNEISEKSEIFDDQFSVERPDGSNFTLKIRSTKLEDSAMYFCATGRWGKGYTFGSGTRLTVV.

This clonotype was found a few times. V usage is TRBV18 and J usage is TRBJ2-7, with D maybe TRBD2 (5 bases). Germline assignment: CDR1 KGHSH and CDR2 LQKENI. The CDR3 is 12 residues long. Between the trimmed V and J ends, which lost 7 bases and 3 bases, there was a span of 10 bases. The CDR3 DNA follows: TGTGCCAGCTTAGGGAGAGACTACGAGCAGTACTTC. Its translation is CASLGRDYEQYF.

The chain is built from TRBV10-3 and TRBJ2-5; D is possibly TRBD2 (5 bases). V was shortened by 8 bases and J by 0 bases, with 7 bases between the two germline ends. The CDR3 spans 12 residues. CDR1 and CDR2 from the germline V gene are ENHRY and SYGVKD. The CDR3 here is CAIRGNQETQYF. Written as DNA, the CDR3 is TGTGCCATCCGGGGAAACCAAGAGACCCAGTACTTC.

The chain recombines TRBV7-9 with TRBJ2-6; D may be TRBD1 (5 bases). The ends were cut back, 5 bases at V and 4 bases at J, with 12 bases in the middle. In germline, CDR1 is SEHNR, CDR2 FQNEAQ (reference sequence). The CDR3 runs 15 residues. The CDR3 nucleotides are TGTGCCAGCAGCGTACAGGTCCCCGGGGCCAACGTCCTGACTTTC. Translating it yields CASSVQVPGANVLTF.

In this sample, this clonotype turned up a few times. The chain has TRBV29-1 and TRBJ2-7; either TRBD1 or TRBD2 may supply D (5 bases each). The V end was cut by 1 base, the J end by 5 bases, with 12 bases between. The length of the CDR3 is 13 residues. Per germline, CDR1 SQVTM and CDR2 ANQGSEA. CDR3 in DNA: TGCAGCGTTGAAGTGGAGGTGGGGGACGAGCAGTACTTC. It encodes CSVEVEVGDEQYF.